These T cell receptor beta chains were read from a single sample in a study of PD-1 blockade in mismatch repair-deficient tumors. TCRdb's copy holds only in-frame clones and misses some; the assay was immunoSEQ multiplex PCR. Of around 130,000 clones in the sample, about 90% are singletons; the top ten hold approximately 10%. The material sequenced was peripheral blood, taken approximately 73 weeks after starting pembrolizumab. Receptor source: an adult with mismatch repair-deficient cancer. The CDR3 runs from the conserved cysteine through the conserved F or W.

TRBJ1-2	TRBV7-9	CASSPGLGGYTF
TRBJ2-2	TRBV11-2	CASRLAGLNTGELFF
TRBJ2-6	TRBV6-4	CASSDSHSGANVLTF
TRBJ2-7	TRBV10-3	CAISEARGQGSNEQYF
TRBJ2-7	TRBV4-2	CASSQVNYRGASYEQYF
TRBJ1-5	TRBV4-1	CASSQGSENRSQPQHF
TRBJ2-7	TRBV9	CASSVGGAGTYEQYF
TRBJ2-3	TRBV28	CASRLWGRLAGVLDTQYF
TRBJ2-2	TRBV18	CASSDDRGSTGELFF
TRBJ2-7	TRBV30	CAWSVSRTFGGQGAHNEQYF
TRBJ2-1	TRBV7-9	CASSNRTGEQFF
TRBJ2-7	TRBV5-6	CASSFLTGPQPEQYF
TRBJ2-3	TRBV2	CASSEYLAGADTQYF
TRBJ2-7	TRBV28	CASRIRPGTYEQYF
TRBJ2-1	TRBV13	CASSQRDRGFNEQFF
TRBJ1-5	TRBV4-1	CASSAQGMGNQPQHF
TRBJ2-3	TRBV7-9	CASSLWGIGTDTQYF
TRBJ2-1	TRBV2	CASSPQGPYNEQFF
TRBJ2-5	TRBV2	CASQPGPGGQETQYF
TRBJ2-3	TRBV5-4	CASSLDPSTDTQYF
TRBJ2-3	TRBV7-6	CASSLAGTGASDTQYF
TRBJ2-1	TRBV9	CASSVGLDNEQFF
TRBJ1-3	TRBV5-5	CASSLDPGGNTIYF
TRBJ2-5	TRBV14	CASSQLRDSVRETQYF
TRBJ1-2	TRBV19	CASSIRTGVYGYTF
TRBJ2-3	TRBV4-1	CASSQEGSGTDTQYF
TRBJ2-7	TRBV4-3	CASSQVGSSYEQYF
TRBJ2-5	TRBV27	CASSRDPMGTQYF
TRBJ2-1	TRBV23-1	CADLGASLSSYNEQFF
TRBJ2-7	TRBV10-3	CAIRALSETGLYEQYF
TRBJ2-4	TRBV2	CASRTPGGAKYRTLAKNIQYF
TRBJ2-3	TRBV5-8	CASRAGTSGLVSTDTQYF
TRBJ2-4	TRBV30	CAWTNLAKNIQYF
TRBJ2-5	TRBV11-3	CASSARQELTQETQYF
TRBJ1-1	TRBV10-3	CAISDSLQGKDEAFF
TRBJ2-6	TRBV14	CASSQYSGHRNVLTF
TRBJ2-1	TRBV4-3	CASSQDLGSSYNEQFF
TRBJ2-1	TRBV6-5	CASSSNQGGQFF
TRBJ2-1	TRBV7-2	CASSPNVEQFF
TRBJ2-7	TRBV28	CASSPGLRSYEQYF
TRBJ2-5	TRBV29-1	CSATMFSQETQYF
TRBJ1-5	TRBV6-6	CASGPDVFQPQHF
TRBJ2-6	TRBV11-2	CASSSRVIVANVLTF
TRBJ2-7	TRBV6-5	CASSYSEGTDEQYF
TRBJ1-1	TRBV10-3	CAISGGTERGFEAFF
TRBJ2-1	TRBV5-1	CASSLSQFYEQFF
TRBJ2-3	TRBV4-3	CASSQGAGLTDTQYF
TRBJ2-5	TRBV29-1	CSADGVPEHRDRGPETQYF
TRBJ2-6	TRBV30	CAWSQGSGANVLTF
TRBJ2-7	TRBV11-3	CASSPRLAPYEQYF
TRBJ2-5	TRBV9	CASSVSDQETQYF
TRBJ2-5	TRBV29-1	CSVGGRREETQYF
TRBJ2-5	TRBV7-9	CASSLGGRETQYF